Listed below are T cell receptor beta chains from one sample, sequenced in a study of beta chain features in type 1 diabetes. Libraries were prepared by immunoSEQ multiplex PCR; TCRdb keeps only in-frame clonotypes and omits some of them. The sample shows hundreds of thousands of clones, 11% to 15% of them seen only once. Sequenced material: naive CD4+ T cells from blood. The receptors were sampled from a man in his late teens or twenties with type 1 diabetes. CDR3s include the opening cysteine and the closing phenylalanine or tryptophan. The order of the fields is D gene, clone size, J gene, V gene, CDR3 protein, CDR3 DNA. The D gene is left open where the match is weak. Only some rows state a clone size, as once, few, many or a class for expanded clones.

TRBD1,.,TRBJ1-2,TRBV7-9,CASSISTGGNYGYTF,TGTGCCAGCAGCATCTCGACAGGGGGGAACTATGGCTACACCTTC
.,.,TRBJ1-2,TRBV10-3,CAISEGTLLQGLDGYTF,TGTGCCATCAGTGAGGGTACGCTTCTGCAGGGTTTGGATGGCTACACCTTC
TRBD1,few,TRBJ2-7,TRBV30,CAWSVRDRSISYEQYF,TGTGCCTGGAGCGTTCGGGACAGAAGTATCTCCTACGAGCAGTACTTC
TRBD1,few,TRBJ2-7,TRBV30,CAWSLSTGIYEQYF,TGTGCCTGGTCATTGTCGACAGGGATCTACGAGCAGTACTTC
.,.,TRBJ2-1,TRBV25-1,CASSGPAGGSYNEQFF,TGTGCCAGCAGTGGCCCCGCCGGAGGGTCCTACAATGAGCAGTTCTTC
TRBD2,few,TRBJ2-3,TRBV5-4,CASSSGTSGNTDTQYF,TGTGCCAGCAGCTCAGGGACTAGCGGGAACACAGATACGCAGTATTTT
.,few,TRBJ2-7,TRBV5-4,CASSLRSDQLYEQYF,TGTGCCAGCAGCTTGCGGAGTGACCAACTATACGAGCAGTACTTC
.,few,TRBJ2-5,TRBV23-1,CASSQLCLDTRATQYF,TGCGCCAGCAGTCAATTGTGTCTCGACACCAGAGCGACCCAGTACTTC
.,.,TRBJ1-2,TRBV7-2,CASSLRQGRGYTF,TGTGCCAGCAGCTTACGTCAGGGTCGTGGCTACACCTTC
TRBD1,few,TRBJ1-6,TRBV7-3,CASGQGAFNSPLHF,TGTGCCAGCGGACAGGGGGCTTTTAATTCACCCCTCCACTTT
TRBD2,few,TRBJ2-1,TRBV9,CASSVGLAAVFANEQFF,TGTGCCAGCAGCGTAGGGCTAGCGGCCGTCTTCGCCAATGAGCAGTTCTTC